The TCR beta chain described here comes from a study of cytomegalovirus exposure and HLA in healthy donors. Study outcomes and limitations: Common viral pathogens seemed to be connected with several of the most significant clusters, according to a later analysis. Immune exposure data for these donors was limited to CMV serostatus. V- and J-gene trimming in TCR beta was tied to a missense DCLRE1C variant by an analysis performed later.

In the PCR, 60 Vbeta and 13 Jbeta primers were used. Sequencing was performed with immunoSEQ multiplex PCR; in TCRdb, only in-frame clones are kept and a portion is missing. The sample holds about 190,000 clones, 60% to 80% seen once. On this clone itself: Its specificity is unknown.

This receptor was taken from a woman under 40 in good health and CMV-seropositive. The sequencing sample was made of PBMCs.

The CDR3 loop reads CSVGGLAEAFF. The CDR3 DNA sequence: TGCAGCGTGGGGGGGCTCGCTGAAGCTTTCTTT. The chain links TRBV29-1 to TRBJ1-1; weak D call: TRBD1 (6 bases). CDR3 size: 11 residues. Trimming removed 6 bases from V and 6 bases from J, with 11 bases in between. Germline CDR1 reads SQVTM; CDR2 reads ANQGSEA.